The next 5 T cell receptor beta chains were all read from a single sample in a study of blood T cell repertoires in COVID-19 (dated by TCRdb to about 2020). Receptors were amplified or captured by the immunoSEQ multiplex PCR assay. This immuneACCESS table, as held by TCRdb, lists in-frame sequences with V and J called but not all clones. Of the missing ones, under half trace to an unresolved V gene in checked studies; the others have no known cause. For this sample there are 170,000 or so clones; more than 70% appear just once. The ten biggest clones cover 5.5% to 8% of the sample. The sequencing input was peripheral blood. These receptor sequences come from a man over 45 with active or convalescent COVID-19.

The chain is built from TRBV7-6 and TRBJ2-3; 8 bases agree with TRBD2. Germline CDR1 is SGHVS and CDR2 is FNYEAQ. The CDR3 is made up of 16 amino acids. With V trimmed by 5 bases and J by 2 bases, 9 bases remained unmatched. DNA of the CDR3: TGTGCCAGCAGCCTAATGGGCGGGGGGAACACAGATACGCAGTATTTT. This translates into CASSLMGGGNTDTQYF.

The V and J genes are TRBV7-9 and TRBJ1-1; TRBD1 agrees at 9 bases. Germline assignment: CDR1 SEHNR and CDR2 FQNEAQ (reference sequence). With 5 bases clipped from V and 5 bases from J, the junction kept 12 bases outside the gene matches. The CDR3 loop spans 16 amino acids. The CDR3 region has the DNA TGTGCCAGCAGCCACGCCGGGACAGGGAAGAGTACTGAAGCTTTCTTT. Residues: CASSHAGTGKSTEAFF.

The DNA of the CDR3 is TGCGCCAGCAGCCCCTACCGGACTAGCGGGAGCACAGATACGCAGTATTTT. This codes for CASSPYRTSGSTDTQYF. This chain connects TRBV4-1 to TRBJ2-3; 11 bases are a match to TRBD2. Germline V lookup: CDR1 MGHRA, CDR2 YSYEKL. CDR3 length: 17 residues. V lost 4 bases, J lost 0 bases, and 6 bases stayed unmatched.

The V gene is TRBV18, the J gene TRBJ2-4; D is unresolved. The CDR3 is 17 amino acids. Germline values: CDR1 KGHSH, CDR2 LQKENI. V was trimmed by 3 bases and J by 0 bases, leaving 15 bases between them. CDR3 in DNA: TGTGCCAGCTCACCGCTGGGCCCGTCGATAGCCAAAAACATTCAGTACTTC. It codes for CASSPLGPSIAKNIQYF.

The rearrangement uses TRBV18 and TRBJ1-3; 9 bases line up with TRBD1. Looked up from germline, CDR1 is KGHSH and CDR2 is LQKENI. The CDR3 has 17 amino acids. The ends lost 6 bases at V and 2 bases at J; junction bases unmatched: 11. CDR3: CASSPRTGEIAGNTIYF. The CDR3 nucleotides read TGTGCCAGCTCCCCAAGGACAGGGGAGATTGCTGGAAACACCATATATTTT.